This is a list of T cell receptor beta chains from one sample in a study of blood T cells in healthy people across ages. TCRdb analysed the 5' RACE reads with MiXCR anew, one entry per CDR3 protein. In the table there are about 1.4 million distinct CDR3 sequences, around 59% of which are singletons. Sequencing input: blood. The receptors come from a man aged 18 to 35 in good health. Each CDR3 is given with its conserved first and last residue. The D gene is left open where the match is weak. Clone size is stated in some rows and not others, as once, few, many or a class when expanded.

once	TRBV6-6	-	TRBJ2-7	CASSYYEGYPSSCEQYF	TGTGCCAGCAGTTACTACGAGGGCTATCCGAGCTCCTGCGAGCAGTACTTC
few	TRBV12-3/TRBV12-4	-	TRBJ1-2	CASSLGFTGYTF	TGTGCCAGCAGTTTGGGGTTCACGGGCTACACCTTC
-	TRBV7-8	-	TRBJ1-5	CASSLAPPGDQPQHF	TGTGCCAGCAGCTTAGCTCCCCCCGGGGATCAGCCCCAGCATTTT
-	TRBV12-3/TRBV12-4	-	TRBJ1-1	CASSLSGALNTEAFF	TGTGCCAGCAGTTTAAGCGGGGCGTTGAACACTGAAGCTTTCTTT
-	TRBV12-3/TRBV12-4	-	TRBJ1-2	CASSFRGQWAGNYGYTF	TGTGCCAGCAGTTTCCGCGGACAGTGGGCAGGCAACTATGGCTACACCTTC
-	TRBV6-1	TRBD1	TRBJ1-4	CAITPTPGQLATNEKLFF	TGTGCCATCACACCAACTCCGGGACAGCTAGCAACTAATGAAAAACTGTTTTTT
few	TRBV15	-	TRBJ2-1	CATSRDRWRVLGNEQFF	TGTGCCACCAGCAGAGATAGGTGGAGGGTCCTGGGGAATGAGCAGTTCTTC
-	TRBV6-5	TRBD1	TRBJ1-2	CASSYVDSTGCGYTF	TGTGCCAGCAGTTACGTCGATTCGACAGGGTGCGGCTACACCTTC
-	TRBV29-1	-	TRBJ1-1	CSVEAADRSYTEAFF	TGCAGCGTTGAGGCAGCCGACAGGTCGTACACTGAAGCTTTCTTT
-	TRBV4-3	TRBD2	TRBJ2-7	CASSQTRLAGAYEQYF	TGCGCCAGCAGCCAAACCCGACTAGCGGGGGCCTACGAGCAGTACTTC
-	TRBV11-2	TRBD1	TRBJ2-5	CASRYTGGETQYF	TGTGCCAGCAGATATACAGGGGGGGAGACCCAGTACTTC
-	TRBV6-2/TRBV6-3	TRBD1	TRBJ1-2	CASRPGQDGYYGYTF	TGTGCCAGCAGGCCGGGACAGGATGGTTACTATGGCTACACCTTC
-	TRBV20-1	-	TRBJ1-2	CSAHIARVYGYTF	TGCAGTGCTCATATTGCGCGGGTCTATGGCTACACCTTC
few	TRBV4-1	-	TRBJ2-3	CASSQRGTAYTDTQYF	TGCGCCAGCAGCCAGCGCGGGACAGCATATACAGATACGCAGTATTTT
few	TRBV10-3	TRBD2	TRBJ2-5	CAISESGTSGETQYF	TGTGCCATCAGTGAGTCCGGGACTAGCGGAGAGACCCAGTACTTC
-	TRBV20-1	-	TRBJ2-7	CSARVPTHEYEQYF	TGCAGTGCTAGAGTTCCAACGCATGAGTACGAGCAGTACTTC
-	TRBV6-2/TRBV6-3	-	TRBJ2-1	CASRILGNEQFF	TGTGCCAGCAGAATTCTCGGCAATGAGCAGTTCTTC
-	TRBV10-3	-	TRBJ2-7	CAISESWEREQYF	TGTGCCATCAGTGAGTCTTGGGAACGCGAGCAGTACTTC
few	TRBV28	-	TRBJ1-6	CASSTVGEDNSPLHF	TGTGCCAGCAGTACGGTAGGGGAAGATAATTCACCCCTCCACTTT
-	TRBV20-1	-	TRBJ2-5	CSARGRITQETQYF	TGCAGTGCTAGAGGCCGGATTACCCAAGAGACCCAGTACTTC
-	TRBV20-1	-	TRBJ1-2	CSATLGQGYGYTF	TGCAGTGCTACCCTCGGGCAGGGCTATGGCTACACCTTC
-	TRBV6-1	TRBD1	TRBJ1-5	CASSGGTAGLVQPQHF	TGTGCCAGCAGTGGAGGGACAGCGGGCTTGGTTCAGCCCCAGCATTTT
few	TRBV7-2	-	TRBJ2-1	CASSLGMSGSRFF	TGTGCCAGCAGCTTAGGGATGTCAGGTAGTCGGTTCTTC
-	TRBV4-2	TRBD1	TRBJ2-1	CASSQEYGQGANEQFF	TGTGCCAGCAGCCAAGAATACGGACAGGGTGCCAATGAGCAGTTCTTC
-	TRBV12-3/TRBV12-4	-	TRBJ2-5	CASSLPQGTQYF	TGTGCCAGCAGCCTTCCTCAGGGGACCCAGTACTTC
-	TRBV3-1	-	TRBJ2-7	CASSQGPDRSSYEQYF	TGTGCCAGCAGCCAAGGCCCGGACAGATCCTCCTACGAGCAGTACTTC
few	TRBV9	TRBD1	TRBJ2-7	CASSPQTGGYEQYF	TGTGCCAGCAGCCCCCAGACAGGGGGATACGAGCAGTACTTC
-	TRBV4-1	-	TRBJ2-7	CASSQVGQGLGEQYF	TGCGCCAGCAGCCAAGTGGGGCAGGGTCTAGGCGAGCAGTACTTC
-	TRBV4-3	-	TRBJ2-5	CASSQEGPIPGETQYF	TGCGCCAGCAGCCAAGAGGGGCCAATACCCGGAGAGACCCAGTACTTC
-	TRBV7-7	-	TRBJ2-3	CASSQWPTDTQYF	TGTGCTAGCAGCCAGTGGCCCACAGATACGCAGTATTTT
-	TRBV11-2	-	TRBJ2-7	CASSLEAVDTYEQYF	TGTGCCAGCAGCTTGGAGGCAGTGGACACCTACGAGCAGTACTTC
-	TRBV21-1	-	TRBJ2-7	CASSKLANPYEQYF	TGTGCCAGCAGCAAGCTGGCAAATCCCTACGAGCAGTACTTC
-	TRBV4-3	TRBD1	TRBJ1-5	CASSQETGGHQPQHF	TGCGCCAGCAGCCAAGAAACAGGGGGCCATCAGCCCCAGCATTTT
few	TRBV5-5	-	TRBJ1-4	CASSLGGLGEKLFF	TGTGCCAGCAGCTTGGGCGGCCTAGGGGAAAAACTGTTTTTT
-	TRBV2	-	TRBJ2-1	CASPPVAEGPREQFF	TGTGCCAGCCCCCCCGTAGCAGAGGGGCCACGCGAGCAGTTCTTC
once	TRBV12-3/TRBV12-4	-	TRBJ1-1	CASSSGEGYTEAFF	TGTGCCAGCAGTTCCGGTGAGGGGTACACTGAAGCTTTCTTT
-	TRBV7-2	-	TRBJ2-7	CASSLWRQMSYEQYF	TGTGCCAGCAGCTTATGGAGACAGATGTCCTACGAGCAGTACTTC
-	TRBV27	TRBD1	TRBJ2-7	CASSPLGTGRKYF	TGTGCCAGCAGTCCTCTCGGGACAGGACGAAAGTACTTC
few	TRBV4-2	TRBD2	TRBJ2-5	CASSQPLQGGRAAQETQYF	TGTGCCAGCAGCCAACCCCTTCAAGGCGGGAGGGCGGCCCAAGAGACCCAGTACTTC
-	TRBV6-6	TRBD2	TRBJ2-1	CASRRTSGAQDEQFF	TGTGCCAGCAGAAGGACTAGCGGGGCCCAGGATGAGCAGTTCTTC
few	TRBV4-1	-	TRBJ2-3	CASSDLQRDTQYF	TGCGCCAGCAGCGATTTACAGCGGGATACGCAGTATTTT